This passage covers 6 T cell receptor beta chains from one sample sequenced in a study of CD8 T cells in ankylosing spondylitis. In TCRdb, the 5' RACE reads were re-called with MiXCR into one record per CDR3 protein. Among some 240,000 distinct CDR3 sequences listed, less than 10% were seen once. Sequencing was carried out using blood, either unsorted or a sorted T cell fraction (not recorded which). These receptors were collected from a male donor with ankylosing spondylitis or in good health (not recorded which).

The chain recombines TRBV20-1 with TRBJ2-1; 8 nucleotides line up with TRBD1. Germline CDR1 is DFQATT and CDR2 is SNEGSKA (reference sequence). The J segment lost 9 bases and the V segment lost 5 bases, leaving 12 bases of the junction unmatched. The CDR3 length is 14 residues. The CDR3 loop is CSASADRGTREQFF. DNA for the CDR3: TGCAGTGCTTCCGCAGACAGGGGAACTCGTGAGCAGTTCTTC.

The chain uses TRBV4-3 and TRBJ2-3; D may be TRBD2 (6 bases). Germline CDR1 reads LGHNA; CDR2 reads YSLEER. The V end was cut by 4 bases, the J end by 6 bases, with 17 bases between. The CDR3 is 15 amino acids. CDR3 bases: TGCGCCAGCAGCCCCCTCGGGGGAGGTGGGGATACGCAGTATTTT. It translates to CASSPLGGGGDTQYF.

The chain has TRBV19 and TRBJ1-6, with D tentatively TRBD1 (6 bases). CDR1 and CDR2 from the germline V gene are LNHDA and SQIVND (reference sequence). V was pared by 7 bases and J by 0 bases, with 10 bases between. The CDR3 contains 15 residues. The CDR3 DNA reads as TGTGCCAGTAATCAGGACAGCTCCTATAATTCACCCCTCCACTTT. Residues: CASNQDSSYNSPLHF.

This clonotype was counted ten times or more. This CDR3 reads CSAPPWTGNTEAFF. Written as DNA, the CDR3 is TGCAGTGCTCCACCTTGGACAGGGAACACTGAAGCTTTCTTT. This chain connects TRBV20-1 to TRBJ1-1; 7 bases line up with TRBD1. The germline V gene encodes CDR1 DFQATT and CDR2 SNEGSKA (reference sequence). V lost 5 bases, J lost 1 base, and 7 bases stayed unmatched. The CDR3 contains 14 residues.

This clonotype was observed many times. J is TRBJ2-3 and V is TRBV20-1; 7 positions match TRBD2. The CDR3 sequence is 16 residues long. V lost 1 base to trimming and J lost 4 bases; unmatched junction nucleotides: 11. Germline loops: CDR1 DFQATT, CDR2 SNEGSKA (reference sequence). The DNA of the CDR3 is TGCAGTGCTAGAGTGGCAGCGGGACCTCGCGCAGATACGCAGTATTTT. Translated: CSARVAAGPRADTQYF.

Ten or more counts support this clonotype. The chain joins TRBV6-2 or TRBV6-3 to TRBJ1-1, with D unclear. This CDR3 comprises 13 residues. Germline V gene lookup returns CDR1 MNHEY and CDR2 SVGEGT. Trimming left V 7 bases short and J 2 bases short, with 11 bases between. The CDR3 sequence is CASTEARNTEAFF. CDR3 DNA: TGTGCCAGCACCGAGGCCCGAAACACTGAAGCTTTCTTT.